Sequencing of this TCR beta chain was carried out in a study of cytomegalovirus exposure and HLA in healthy donors. In the PCR, 60 Vbeta and 13 Jbeta primers were used. TCRdb keeps only in-frame clones here, not all; method: immunoSEQ multiplex PCR. The sample has about 35,000 clones, more than 65% seen once. V lost 3 bases and J lost 0; bases outside the gene matches: 16. This CDR3 comprises 20 residues. Germline CDR1 is LGHNA and CDR2 is YSLEER. This TCR came from a young woman in good health and CMV-seronegative. This rearrangement joins TRBV4-3 to TRBJ1-4; 7 bases map to TRBD1. Sequenced: PBMCs. The CDR3 coding sequence is TGCGCCAGCAGCCATCTCCTCTACAGGGGACCAGTTGCAACTAATGAAAAACTGTTTTTT. It is translated as CASSHLLYRGPVATNEKLFF.